Listed below are T cell receptor beta chains from one sample, sequenced in a study of persistence of HIV-infected CD4 T cells. What these receptors recognize is not known. Only in-frame clones appear in the TCRdb table, and some are missing; sequencing was by immunoSEQ multiplex PCR. The sample lists more than 8,500 clones, 82% occurring once. Material: CD4+ T cells sorted from PBMCs after approximately 19-hour stimulation, obtained from a patient who received antiretroviral therapy. All receptors derive from an adult woman with HIV who was CMV-seropositive. Both conserved end residues are part of each CDR3. D genes are given only for firm matches. Rows may omit the clone size; those that give it use once, few, many or a size class.

length	D	V	size	J	DNA	CDR3
13	NA	TRBV29-1	NA	TRBJ2-5	TGCAGCGTTGCCCGGGACCTCCAAGAGACCCAGTACTTC	CSVARDLQETQYF
16	NA	TRBV4-2	once	TRBJ1-4	TGTGCCAGCAGCCAAGTCGGCCGAGGGGAGGGTGAAAAACTGTTTTTT	CASSQVGRGEGEKLFF
12	NA	TRBV6-1	NA	TRBJ1-2	TGTGCCAGCAGTGAAAGTGTCTATGGCTACACCTTC	CASSESVYGYTF
16	NA	TRBV6-6	NA	TRBJ1-5	TGTGCCAGCAGTTACGGCAGATTGGATAGCAATCAGCCCCAGCATTTT	CASSYGRLDSNQPQHF
15	TRBD2	TRBV7-6	NA	TRBJ2-1	TGTGCCAGCGGGGGGGGTGCGGGAGATAACAATGAGCAGTTCTTC	CASGGGAGDNNEQFF
11	NA	TRBV12-3/TRBV12-4	NA	TRBJ1-1	TGTGCCAGCAGCCTCACGCGTGAAGCTTTCTTT	CASSLTREAFF
13	NA	TRBV7-3	NA	TRBJ1-1	TGTGCCAGCAGCTTGGGACCTCGTAGGCGAGCTTTCTTT	CASSLGPRRRAFF
14	NA	TRBV19	NA	TRBJ1-1	TGTGCCAGTAAATCAGGTACCAGAAACACTGAAGCTTTCTTT	CASKSGTRNTEAFF
13	NA	TRBV18	NA	TRBJ2-1	TGTGCCAGCTCACCCGGGAATTACAATGAGCAGTTCTTC	CASSPGNYNEQFF
14	NA	TRBV6-5	once	TRBJ1-5	TGTGCCAGCCTAAACCAGGGTAGCAATCAGCCCCAGCATTTT	CASLNQGSNQPQHF
15	TRBD1	TRBV29-1	NA	TRBJ2-6	TGCAGCGTTGGGACAGGGGGTACTGGGGCCAACGTCCTGACTTTC	CSVGTGGTGANVLTF
15	TRBD2	TRBV4-3	NA	TRBJ2-3	TGCGCCAGCAGTCTAGCGGGGGGAAGCACAGATACGCAGTATTTT	CASSLAGGSTDTQYF
13	NA	TRBV5-1	NA	TRBJ2-7	TGCGCCAGCAGCTTGGAGGGGAAGTACGAGCAGTACTTC	CASSLEGKYEQYF
15	NA	TRBV2	NA	TRBJ1-5	TGTGCCAGCAGTGTTGTGGGATCTTGGAATCAGCCCCAGCATTTT	CASSVVGSWNQPQHF
13	NA	TRBV12-3/TRBV12-4	NA	TRBJ1-2	TGTGCCAGCAGTTGGACGAGTAGGGATGGCTACACCTTC	CASSWTSRDGYTF
13	NA	TRBV18	NA	TRBJ2-1	TGTGCCAGCTCACTAGCCCGATCCAATGAGCAGTTCTTC	CASSLARSNEQFF
15	NA	TRBV5-6	once	TRBJ2-1	TGTGCCAGCAGCTTTGGTTCAGGCGCATACAATGAGCAGTTCTTC	CASSFGSGAYNEQFF
14	NA	TRBV3-1/TRBV3-2	NA	TRBJ1-2	TGTGCCAGCAGCCAAACGGGTAGGAAGGATGGCTACACCTTC	CASSQTGRKDGYTF
13	NA	TRBV6-6	NA	TRBJ1-2	TGTGCCAGCAGTTATCGGACTGATTATGGCTACACCTTC	CASSYRTDYGYTF
14	NA	TRBV19	NA	TRBJ1-4	TGTGCCAGTAGTTTCGGGACACGTGCGGAAAAACTGTTTTTT	CASSFGTRAEKLFF
17	TRBD1	TRBV9	NA	TRBJ1-6	TGTGCCAGCAGCTCCCCACGACAGGGCCGCTATAATTCACCCCTCCACTTT	CASSSPRQGRYNSPLHF
15	NA	TRBV4-3	NA	TRBJ2-1	TGCGCCAGCAGCCAAGGAGGAATGGGAGGCAATGAGCAGTTCTTC	CASSQGGMGGNEQFF
16	TRBD2	TRBV5-1	NA	TRBJ2-3	TGCGCCAGCAGCTTGGATTCTAGCGGGAGTTCAGATACGCAGTATTTT	CASSLDSSGSSDTQYF
14	NA	TRBV28	NA	TRBJ1-6	TGTGCCAGCAGAAGGGACCCAGACAATTCACCCCTCCACTTT	CASRRDPDNSPLHF
13	NA	TRBV10-3	NA	TRBJ1-1	TGTGCCACCTGCCTCAGGGAGAACACTGAAGCTTTCTTT	CATCLRENTEAFF
15	NA	TRBV7-3	NA	TRBJ1-5	TGTGCCAGCAGCCTGGATGGCGGAGTCAATCAGCCCCAGCATTTT	CASSLDGGVNQPQHF
15	NA	TRBV23-1	NA	TRBJ1-6	TGCGCCCCCAGCCCGGGGGTTGGGGAATTATTCCCCCTCCACTTT	CAPSPGVGELFPLHF
13	NA	TRBV24-1	NA	TRBJ2-3	TGTGCCACCCGTGTTTCCAGGGAGAGTACGCAGTATTTT	CATRVSRESTQYF
15	TRBD1	TRBV3-1/TRBV3-2	once	TRBJ1-6	TGTGCCAGCAGCCACAGGGGGCGCGAGAATTCACCCCTCCACTTT	CASSHRGRENSPLHF
15	TRBD1	TRBV6-5	NA	TRBJ1-5	TGTGCCAGCAGAACCGGGACAGCAGGCAACCAGCCCCAGCATTTT	CASRTGTAGNQPQHF
14	NA	TRBV5-1	NA	TRBJ2-5	TGCGCCAGCAGCTTGGTCACACCCGGGGAGACCCAGTACTTC	CASSLVTPGETQYF
14	NA	TRBV11-1	NA	TRBJ1-2	TGTGCCAGCAGCTTAGCGATAACCGGCTATGGCTACACCTTC	CASSLAITGYGYTF